This T cell receptor (beta chain) stems from a study of regulatory T cells in long-lasting Graves disease. Time point denoted: newly diagnosed GD, antithyroid drugs for less than 3 months. From PBMCs, RNA was extracted and then used to make the TCR library. With iRepertoire HTBI primers and Arm-PCR of CDR3 regions, TCR beta libraries were built. TCRdb passed the multiplex PCR reads through MiXCR, listing each CDR3 protein once. Of approximately 350,000 distinct CDR3 sequences listed, 15% to 20% are singletons. This clonotype was seen ten or more times. This CDR3 region has 12 residues. In germline, CDR1 is SGHAT, CDR2 FQNNGV. The V end lost 4 bases, the J end lost 4 bases, and 7 bases lay between the germline ends. These data also featured in a second study, about T cells in Graves' hyperthyroidism and ophthalmopathy.

The chain uses TRBV11-2 and TRBJ1-2, with no clear D. The sequencing here drew on peripheral blood mononuclear cells (PBMCs), taken at new diagnosis, from a patient treated with antithyroid drugs. The source is a young woman with Graves disease. The CDR3 region has the DNA TGTGCCAGCAGCTCCTACTCCTATGGCTACACCTTC. Its protein is CASSSYSYGYTF.